A single T cell receptor beta chain is shown here with its context. The antigen it binds to is not known. Base quality data are lacking; no much larger clone is found one base away. The instrument was an Illumina NovaSeq 6000. TCRalpha and TCRbeta cDNA libraries were constructed by 5'RACE with constant-segment primers, with sample barcodes and unique molecular identifiers being introduced. RNA was extracted from every sample with Trizol reagent. The libraries were amplified in two PCR steps, and the second step added a second sample barcode and Illumina TruSeq adapters. The libraries were sequenced on an Illumina NovaSeq using 2 x 150 bp paired-end reads. The paper's data handling went like this. The reads were demultiplexed and collapsed into UMI-guided consensus sequences using migec v1.2.7. Using mixcr v2.1.11, UMI consensuses were aligned to TRA and TRB V and J templates and then assembled into clonotypes. A clonotype was counted as expanded or contracted only when both edgeR and NoisET called the clonotype significant, with the noise models trained on biological replicates. For edgeR calls, a false discovery rate-adjusted p below 0.01 and a log2 fold-change threshold of 1 were applied. As an exploratory analysis of dynamics, max-normalized trajectories of the 1000 most abundant clonotypes were examined with PCA combined with hierarchical clustering. Separately sequenced CD4+ and CD8+ repertoires were used to assign the CD4 or CD8 phenotype of responding clones. TCRdb trimmed the raw reads at Q25, called clones with MiXCR and kept productive beta chains. Merged by CDR3 protein, the rows form single entries marked with the most common genes and DNA. The V and J calls reflect TCRdb's pipeline rather than the authors' work. This sample gives 450,000 to 650,000 distinct CDR3 sequences in total; roughly 18% of them show up just once. Approximately 12% of the sample comes from the top ten.

Trimming at the junction amounts to 1 base on V and 10 bases on J, and the germline ends lie 14 bases apart. The CDR3 measures 14 amino acids from cysteine to phenylalanine. Of all the DNA, just the CDR3 is kept, 42 bases in frame from base 1. This sample was taken from a study of T-cell memory formation after mild COVID-19 (dated by TCRdb to the early 2020s). Some background on the complete study: TCR sequence clusters from the two donors were largely donor specific. In two donors, T-cell clones that expanded and contracted after mild COVID-19 were followed by sequencing TCRalpha and TCRbeta repertoires longitudinally. The cohort comprised two young, previously healthy adult volunteers, one female and one male. The investigation overall reported the following: The second-wave clones that peaked on day 37 were not confirmed to be SARS-CoV-2 specific. The study included only a couple of mild cases, and larger cohorts that include severe cases with pre-infection samples were judged to be necessary. From day 15 to 85, contracting clones showed balanced CD4/CD8 phenotypes, whereas a second wave of clones that expanded from day 15 to 37 leaned towards CD4+. Contracting CD4+ clones turned up mainly in the CM and EM memory subsets, whereas EMRA was where CD8+ clones were enriched. Some responding clones were detected in pre-infection memory, suggesting pre-existing cross-reactive memory T cells joined the SARS-CoV-2 response.

Ficoll-Paque density gradient centrifugation was the method used to isolate PBMCs. The sample taken for sequencing was PBMCs or a T cell subset sorted from them (not recorded which). Recombination connected TRBV12-3 or TRBV12-4 to TRBJ1-5; too little of a D gene remains to name it. The clonotype comes from an adult woman who had mild COVID-19 (a few samples of this study predate the infection). The sample titles of this study are shuffled in the database, so cell type and time point are left out; the donor was told from shared clones. CDR3 region: CASSLELRISPQHF. The nucleotide sequence is TGTGCCAGCAGTTTAGAGTTACGTATCAGCCCCCAGCATTTT.